The next 19 T cell receptor beta chains were all read from a single sample in a study of preoperative IRX-2 immunotherapy in early breast cancer (dated by TCRdb to the late 2010s). The library was generated by the immunoSEQ multiplex PCR assay. As stored in TCRdb, this immuneACCESS dataset retains in-frame rearrangements with V and J assigned. A fraction of the clones does not appear; measured against another copy, unresolved V genes explain less than half of the discrepancy, and the remainder lacks a known reason. In all, the sample holds 60,000 or so clones, and roughly 94% of those were seen once. In total, the top ten clones hold under 2% of the sample. Reading the label with the study, this specimen's treatment or condition is: preoperative locoregional IRX-2 cytokine immunotherapy. Sampling was carried out from a patient treated with IRX-2 immunotherapy. Source of these receptors: a human donor with breast cancer.

V usage is TRBV27 and J usage is TRBJ2-1; 10 bases map to TRBD2. Germline loops: CDR1 MNHEY, CDR2 SMNVEV (reference sequence). The CDR3 contains 17 residues. With V trimmed by 1 base and J by 5 bases, 8 bases remained unmatched. CDR3 DNA sequence: TGTGCCAGCAGTTTATGGCTAGCGGGAGCTTTTAACAATGAGCAGTTCTTC. Translated: CASSLWLAGAFNNEQFF.

V gene TRBV27 combines with J gene TRBJ2-7; 9 nucleotides align to TRBD1. The CDR3 contains 15 residues. J lost 3 bases, V lost 6 bases, and 9 bases had no gene match. CDR1 MNHEY and CDR2 SMNVEV come from the germline V gene (reference sequence). The CDR3 sequence: CASRLRGTGFYEQYF. As DNA, the CDR3 is TGTGCCAGCAGACTTCGGGGGACAGGGTTCTACGAGCAGTACTTC.

The V call is TRBV10-3, the J call TRBJ1-6; D is unresolved. Germline lookup yields CDR1 ENHRY and CDR2 SYGVKD. This CDR3 is built from 16 residues. With 2 bases removed from V and 0 bases from J, the gap between germline ends came to 8 bases. CDR3 protein: CAISEAGSSYNSPLHF. The CDR3 nucleotides are TGTGCCATCAGTGAGGCCGGAAGCTCCTATAATTCACCCCTCCACTTT.

The chain uses TRBV5-1 and TRBJ1-3; D is undetermined. Trimming left V 0 bases short and J 0 bases short, with 7 bases between. The CDR3 sequence is 15 residues long. Germline V CDR1 and CDR2: SGHRS, YFSETQ. In DNA form, the CDR3 reads TGCGCCAGCAGCTTGGACATGAACTCTGGAAACACCATATATTTT. Amino acid sequence: CASSLDMNSGNTIYF.

The V call is TRBV15, the J call TRBJ1-2; D call uncertain. The CDR3 is made up of 15 amino acids. Germline V gene data show CDR1 as LNHNV and CDR2 as YYDKDF (reference sequence). Between the trimmed V and J ends, which lost 0 bases and 7 bases, there was a span of 15 bases. CDR3 protein: CATSRDRAIFSGYTF. DNA for the CDR3: TGTGCCACCAGCAGAGATCGGGCCATCTTCTCTGGCTACACCTTC. The whole variable domain, remainder taken from reference TRBV15 and TRBJ1-2, is DAMVIQNPRYQVTQFGKPVTLSCSQTLNHNVMYWYQQKSSQAPKLLFHYYDKDFNNEADTPDNFQSRRPNTSFCFLDIRSPGLGDTAMYLCATSRDRAIFSGYTFGSGTRLTVV.

The CDR3 DNA follows: TGCGCCAGCAGCCTCCTAGGGGTGGTTGACACCGGGGAGCTGTTTTTT. Translating it yields CASSLLGVVDTGELFF. This chain uses TRBV5-1 with TRBJ2-2, with a tentative D call TRBD1 (5 bases). Trimming removed 4 bases at V and 3 bases at J, with 16 bases between. Per germline, CDR1 SGHRS and CDR2 YFSETQ. This CDR3 region has 16 residues.

This clone has only one observation. The chain joins TRBV18 to TRBJ1-5; TRBD1 aligns across 8 bases. The CDR3 sequence is 15 residues long. J lost 7 bases, V lost 1 base, and 6 bases had no gene match. Germline V gives CDR1 KGHSH, CDR2 LQKENI. CDR3 coding DNA: TGTGCCAGCTCACCACTCAGGGGGCGTGCCCAGCCCCAGCATTTT. This gives the protein CASSPLRGRAQPQHF. Variable domain in full (rest from reference TRBV18 and TRBJ1-5): NAGVMQNPRHLVRRRGQEARLRCSPMKGHSHVYWYRQLPEEGLKFMVYLQKENIIDESGMPKERFSAEFPKEGPSILRIQQVVRGDSAAYFCASSPLRGRAQPQHFGDGTRLSIL.

The chain uses TRBV2 and TRBJ2-1; 7 positions agree with TRBD2. Trimming took 8 bases from V and 7 from J; bases not matched to a gene: 11. CDR3 size: 14 residues. Germline lookup yields CDR1 SNHLY and CDR2 FYNNEI. The CDR3 here is CASAREDGGNEQFF. The CDR3, as DNA: TGTGCCAGCGCGCGCGAGGACGGGGGGAATGAGCAGTTCTTC.

The V and J genes are TRBV5-5 and TRBJ1-1; D uncertain. V dropped 0 bases and J dropped 6 bases, with 12 bases sitting between them. Per the germline V gene, CDR1 is SGHKS and CDR2 is YYEKEE (reference sequence). The CDR3 covers 14 residues. The CDR3 spells CASSLEGISSEAFF. DNA of the CDR3: TGTGCCAGCAGCTTGGAAGGGATTTCCTCTGAAGCTTTCTTT.

The rearrangement uses TRBV28 and TRBJ2-7; 8 bases map to TRBD2. Germline CDR1 is MDHEN and CDR2 is SYDVKM. The ends lost 10 bases at V and 3 bases at J; junction bases unmatched: 11. The CDR3 spans 14 residues. CDR3 in amino acids: CATERGGSYYEQYF. CDR3 nucleotides: TGTGCCACCGAGCGCGGGGGGTCATACTACGAGCAGTACTTC.

This rearrangement joins TRBV4-2 to TRBJ2-1; possible D gene TRBD1, 6 bases. CDR3 length: 16 residues. CDR1 LGHNA and CDR2 YNFKEQ come from the germline V gene. V was cut by 1 base and J by 12 bases, with 22 bases left in between. The CDR3 loop reads CASSQGLGAGRIGQFF. The CDR3 nucleotides read TGTGCCAGCAGCCAAGGTCTGGGGGCCGGTCGTATAGGGCAGTTCTTC.

The chain combines TRBV13 with TRBJ1-3, with D uncertain. Germline CDR1 is PRHDT and CDR2 is FYEKMQ (reference sequence). CDR3 length equals 14 residues. The V gene lost 2 bases and the J gene lost 7 bases, with 12 bases spanning the gap. The CDR3 region is CASSLTGLTNTIYF. The DNA of the CDR3 is TGTGCCAGCAGCTTAACCGGGCTAACTAACACCATATATTTT.

The CDR3 DNA is TGTGCCAGCTCCCCCAGCTCCTACAATGAGCAGTTCTTC. Translating gives CASSPSSYNEQFF. V usage is TRBV28 and J usage is TRBJ2-1; D unresolved. The CDR3 is 13 residues long. In germline, CDR1 is MDHEN, CDR2 SYDVKM. Trimming removed 8 bases from V and 0 bases from J, with 8 bases in between. Looking up the rest from reference TRBV28 and TRBJ2-1 gives the full variable domain: DVKVTQSSRYLVKRTGEKVFLECVQDMDHENMFWYRQDPGLGLRLIYFSYDVKMKEKGDIPEGYSVSREKKERFSLILESASTNQTSMYLCASSPSSYNEQFFGPGTRLTVL.

The V and J genes are TRBV28 and TRBJ1-1; D not resolved. V was trimmed by 7 bases and J by 2 bases, leaving 17 bases between them. This CDR3 is built from 15 residues. Germline V gene sequence: CDR1 MDHEN, CDR2 SYDVKM. The CDR3 bases are TGTGCCAGCATCGATAGTCGGGGAATCAACACTGAAGCTTTCTTT. It translates to CASIDSRGINTEAFF.

This clone was counted once. The rearrangement uses TRBV28 and TRBJ2-1, with 10 bases that match TRBD2. Trimming removed 2 bases from V and 5 bases from J; junction bases left unmatched: 12. The CDR3 sequence is 18 residues long. The germline CDR1 and CDR2 sequences are MDHEN and SYDVKM. The CDR3 sequence: CASSLDPWSGRDHNEQFF. CDR3 nucleotide sequence: TGTGCCAGCAGTTTAGACCCCTGGAGCGGGAGGGATCACAATGAGCAGTTCTTC.

The CDR3 protein is CASSSTVAGGITGELFF. The CDR3 DNA reads TGTGCCAGCAGCTCAACCGTAGCGGGGGGGATCACCGGGGAGCTGTTTTTT. The chain is built from TRBV9 and TRBJ2-2, with TRBD2 matching 11 bases. Trimming at V came to 4 bases and at J to 4 bases, leaving 9 bases not matched to a gene. The CDR3 is 17 residues long. CDR1 and CDR2 (germline): SGDLS, YYNGEE.

V and J are TRBV4-3 and TRBJ2-3; D tentatively fits TRBD1 or TRBD2 (5 bases each). The CDR3 contains 15 residues. Germline CDR1 reads LGHNA; CDR2 reads YSLEER. With 1 base removed from V and 7 bases from J, the gap between germline ends came to 15 bases. Here the CDR3 DNA reads TGCGCCAGCAGCCAAGTAATCGGGACCCCCCATACGCAGTATTTT. Translated: CASSQVIGTPHTQYF.

The rearrangement links TRBV7-2 to TRBJ1-3; D unclear. V lost 8 bases and J lost 0, with 14 bases in between. In germline, CDR1 is SGHTA, CDR2 FQGNSA. CDR3 size: 15 residues. The DNA for the CDR3 is TGTGCCAGCTCCGAGGGTCCATCCTCTGGAAACACCATATATTTT. It yields the protein CASSEGPSSGNTIYF.

The genes are TRBV4-1 and TRBJ2-1; 8 nucleotides agree with TRBD2. V gave up 4 bases and J gave up 8 bases; unmatched junction bases: 13. From germline, CDR1 is MGHRA and CDR2 YSYEKL. This CDR3 contains 16 residues. Here the CDR3 reads CASSPEPSGSPHEQFF. CDR3 bases: TGCGCCAGCAGCCCCGAACCCAGCGGGAGTCCCCATGAGCAGTTCTTC.